A single TCR beta chain is shown here with its context. No antigen is known for it. It has no much larger one-base neighbor in the sample; base qualities were not kept. The data belong to a study of T cell responses to AZD1222 COVID-19 vaccine listed by TCRdb under 2021. Describing the broader study: A total of approximately 240 trial participants underwent TCR sequencing, of whom some 210 received two doses of AZD1222 and some 26 received two doses of the MenACWY control vaccine. Trial participants were enrolled by age into 18-55, 56-69 and 70-plus year subgroups, with about 150, 28 and 57 TCR-sequenced participants respectively. Paper-wide results and their limitations: Reportedly, close to half of the unique spike-specific TCRs recognized epitopes lying outside the regions that are mutated in the B.1.351 and B.1.1.7 variants. The vaccine-associated CD4 TCRs covered the entire spike protein, and the dominant responses fell in regions 160-218 and 743-854. In the small 56-69-year group, the increase in depth fell short of significance, most likely because of low power. After two AZD1222 doses, spike-specific TCR breadth and depth were significantly higher than at day 0 and than in MenACWY recipients. Participants were mostly white British and included more females than males, and it was suggested by the authors that clonal diversity may have been underestimated. Only five to seven AZD1222 recipients were SARS-CoV-2 seropositive at baseline, limiting conclusions about previously exposed vaccinees. Because no day 14 peak-response samples were available, repertoires were characterized only after the peak T cell response.

What the time point label conveys for this sample: about 28 days (+/-7) after the second vaccine dose. AZD1222 recipients whose second dose came at about 4 weeks and those whose second dose came at about 12 weeks were combined into one group, since spike-specific TCR depth and breadth did not differ between the two schedules. Samples from vaccinated people were obtained from the UK trials COV001 and COV002, which included a single-blind randomized controlled phase 2/3 trial of AZD1222 (ChAdOx1 nCoV-19) in healthy adults. Trial participant PBMC samples were collected at day 0 and day 28 after the second dose for TCRbeta chain sequencing. The CDR3 regions of human TCRbeta chains were subjected to immunosequencing. The study's processing was this. Repertoire TCRs were checked for matches against a reference library of SARS-CoV-2-specific TCRs that had been generated using the MIRA antigen-specificity platform. Breadth was defined as the fraction of unique TCRs that were SARS-CoV-2-associated, and depth was defined as the fraction of total T cells that were SARS-CoV-2-associated. Each spike-specific TCR was assigned to its reactive spike region and to a CD4 or CD8 class using the MIRA data. Log10-transformed breadth and depth values were compared by one-way ANOVA with Sidak's multiple comparisons tests. TCRdb obtained this table from immuneACCESS and retained in-frame rearrangements with V and J assigned. These tables miss some clones; where compared with another copy, unresolved V genes account for less than half of the shortfall, and the remainder is unexplained. That table gives V, J and clone size, and the DNA gave D and trimming. In all, the sample holds some 98,000 clones, and roughly 80% of those were seen once. The ten largest make up over 12% of the sample.

CDR1 and CDR2, per the germline V gene (reference sequence), are MNHEY and SMNVEV. Unmatched junction bases come to 3, with V trimmed by 3 bases and J by 4 bases. Its CDR3 holds 14 amino acids, cysteine through phenylalanine. Just CDR3 DNA is preserved here, 42 bases in frame from base 1. This TCR was sampled from an adult who received the AZD1222 COVID-19 vaccine. The sample here was peripheral blood, taken 28 days after the second AZD1222 dose. This chain is built from TRBV27 and TRBJ2-1; 7 bases in the junction line up with TRBD1. CDR3 reads: CASSLGTAYNEQFF. The sequence in DNA is TGTGCCAGCAGTTTGGGGACAGCATACAATGAGCAGTTCTTC.